A selection of T cell receptor beta chains follows, all from one sample in a study of T-cell memory formation after mild COVID-19. TCRdb ran MiXCR on the 5' RACE reads and lists one entry per CDR3 protein. The sample has around 470,000 distinct CDR3 sequences, 20% seen once; the top ten hold approximately 8.4%. Material: PBMCs or a T cell subset sorted from them (not recorded which). Every receptor here comes from an adult woman who had mild COVID-19 (a few samples of this study predate the infection). Cell type and time point are not known. Both conserved end residues are part of each CDR3. The order of the fields is V gene, D gene, J gene, clone size, CDR3 DNA, CDR3 protein. A D gene is named only where the DNA matches it firmly. Expanded clones get a size class; other rows say once, few or many, or leave the size out.

TRBV13,TRBD1,TRBJ2-3,few,TGTGCCAGCAGCTCCCGAGGGACAGGAGCGGATACGCAGTATTTT,CASSSRGTGADTQYF
TRBV5-1,NA,TRBJ2-1,few,TGCGCCAGCAGCTTGGGGGCAAGCTTCGATGAGCAGTTCTTC,CASSLGASFDEQFF
TRBV5-1,TRBD1,TRBJ2-1,NA,TGCGCCAGCAGCCCACGGGACAGAACCACCTACCTGGGCTCCTACAATGAGCAGTTCTTC,CASSPRDRTTYLGSYNEQFF
TRBV6-6,TRBD2,TRBJ2-7,few,TGTGCCAGCACTGACCGGGGGGAAACCTACGAGCAGTACTTC,CASTDRGETYEQYF
TRBV30,NA,TRBJ2-2,few,TGTGCCTGGAGTCCGGACGGGGGCACCCGGGAGCTGTTTTTT,CAWSPDGGTRELFF
TRBV7-2,NA,TRBJ2-3,few,TGTGCCAGCAGCCCCATGAATCTAGGACAGTCCACAGATACGCAGTATTTT,CASSPMNLGQSTDTQYF
TRBV6-6,NA,TRBJ2-7,NA,TGTGCCAGCAGTTACAGACTAACGGGGGATGGTTTGCCCTACGAGCAGTACTTC,CASSYRLTGDGLPYEQYF
TRBV6-5,TRBD1,TRBJ1-1,few,TGTGCCAGCAGTCGTCCGGGACAGGGGAACACTGAAGCTTTCTTT,CASSRPGQGNTEAFF
TRBV24-1,TRBD2,TRBJ2-1,NA,TGTGCCACCAGTGACCCAGCGGGGGTTGAGCAGTTCTTC,CATSDPAGVEQFF
TRBV6-2/TRBV6-3,TRBD2,TRBJ2-1,NA,TGTGCCAGCAATGTTATAGCGGGAGAGCCATCCTACAATGAGCAGTTCTTC,CASNVIAGEPSYNEQFF
TRBV5-1,NA,TRBJ2-5,NA,TGCGCCAGCAGCTCTTCGAGGGGATGGGAGACCCAGTACTTC,CASSSSRGWETQYF
TRBV10-3,NA,TRBJ1-1,NA,TGTGCCATCAGTCCCCTGGGGGAGGGCACTGAAGCTTTCTTT,CAISPLGEGTEAFF
TRBV5-1,NA,TRBJ1-3,NA,TGCGCCAGCAGCTCCGGGCAGGGAGGAAACACCATATATTTT,CASSSGQGGNTIYF
TRBV7-7,NA,TRBJ2-3,few,TGTGCTAGCAGCTTATTCGGGACAGATACGCAGTATTTT,CASSLFGTDTQYF
TRBV6-2/TRBV6-3,NA,TRBJ2-2,many,TGTGCCAGCAGTTACGGGGCAGAGACCGGGGAGCTGTTTTTT,CASSYGAETGELFF
TRBV2,NA,TRBJ2-2,few,TGTGCCAGCGTCGCTATAACCCAAACCGGGGAGCTGTTTTTT,CASVAITQTGELFF
TRBV25-1,NA,TRBJ1-1,NA,TGTGCCAGCAGTGGAACCCGGGGGGACACTGAAGCTTTCTTT,CASSGTRGDTEAFF
TRBV4-1,NA,TRBJ2-3,NA,TGCGCCAGCAGCCAAGATGAGGGGCCCAGGGATACGCAGTATTTT,CASSQDEGPRDTQYF
TRBV9,NA,TRBJ2-2,few,TGTGCCAGCAGGAGAGGCCAGGGCGCCTCCACCGGGGAGCTGTTTTTT,CASRRGQGASTGELFF
TRBV29-1,TRBD2,TRBJ2-7,NA,TGCAGCGTTGAGGGCCCTAGCGGGAGGGCCTTTGGGATCTACGAGCAGTACTTC,CSVEGPSGRAFGIYEQYF
TRBV27,TRBD2,TRBJ2-2,many,TGTGCCAGCAGACTAGCGGGAGCGGACGGGGAGCTGTTTTTT,CASRLAGADGELFF
TRBV29-1,NA,TRBJ2-7,NA,TGCCGCGACGGATTCTACGAGCAGTACTTC,CRDGFYEQYF
TRBV20-1,NA,TRBJ1-5,many,TGCAGTGCTAGAATCGGACTTAATAGCAATCAGCCCCAGCATTTT,CSARIGLNSNQPQHF
TRBV6-5,TRBD1,TRBJ1-2,few,TGTGCCAGCAGTTTACAGGGGGTGGGCGGCTACACCTTC,CASSLQGVGGYTF
TRBV24-1,NA,TRBJ2-5,few,TGTGCCACCAGTGAACCCACCCGAGGGGTAGAGACCCAGTACTTC,CATSEPTRGVETQYF
TRBV15,NA,TRBJ2-3,many,TGTGCCACCAGCAGTGGCACGATTCTCCGCACAGATACGCAGTATTTT,CATSSGTILRTDTQYF
TRBV9,TRBD2,TRBJ2-3,NA,TGTGCCAGCAGCGTAGGACTAGCGGGGATAAGAACGCAGTATTTT,CASSVGLAGIRTQYF
TRBV11-1,NA,TRBJ2-1,few,TGTGCCAGCAGCTTATCGGGCACGGTTACAGGAGTCCCCTTCAATGAGCAGTTCTTC,CASSLSGTVTGVPFNEQFF
TRBV4-2,TRBD2,TRBJ2-2,few,TGTGCCAGCAGCCAAGAAGTCGGGGGGAGCACCGGGGAGCTGTTTTTT,CASSQEVGGSTGELFF
TRBV29-1,TRBD2,TRBJ2-5,few,TGCAGCGTTGAGGGACTAGCGGGAAAGGGGATCCAAGAGACCCAGTACTTC,CSVEGLAGKGIQETQYF
TRBV7-8,TRBD2,TRBJ2-7,NA,TGTGCCAGCAGCCTCTACTCAACTAGCGGGGGGGCCTACGAGCAGTACTTC,CASSLYSTSGGAYEQYF
TRBV20-1,TRBD1,TRBJ1-5,few,TGCAGTGCTATGAGACAGGGGGGTCAGCCCCAGCATTTT,CSAMRQGGQPQHF
TRBV15,NA,TRBJ1-4,few,TGTGCCACCAGCAGAGATGGGCAGGGGCAAAAACTGTTTTTT,CATSRDGQGQKLFF
TRBV7-3,NA,TRBJ2-3,NA,TGTGCCAGCAGCTTAAGGTCCAGGACAGTTGCACGCCAACTTGATACGCAGTATTTT,CASSLRSRTVARQLDTQYF
TRBV30,NA,TRBJ1-1,NA,TGTGCCTGGAGTGCCCGTAGGGGGAACACTGAAGCTTTCTTT,CAWSARRGNTEAFF
TRBV24-1,TRBD1,TRBJ2-3,NA,TGTGCCACCAGTCCGGGACAGGGCACAGATACGCAGTATTTT,CATSPGQGTDTQYF
TRBV13,TRBD1,TRBJ1-1,few,TGTGCCAGCATGATACTCCGGGACAGGGGGGTGAACACTGAAGCTTTCTTT,CASMILRDRGVNTEAFF
TRBV7-2,NA,TRBJ2-1,few,TGTGCCAGCAGCCCCGGACTCTCCTACAATGAGCAGTTCTTC,CASSPGLSYNEQFF
TRBV13,NA,TRBJ1-2,NA,TGTGCCAGCAGCTCCCAGGGAGTTAGTTCCTATGGCTACACCTTC,CASSSQGVSSYGYTF
TRBV5-1,TRBD2,TRBJ2-3,many,TGCGCCAGCAGCTTGTCTTCGGGAGGGCCGGATACGCAGTATTTT,CASSLSSGGPDTQYF
TRBV4-2,NA,TRBJ2-2,NA,TGTGCCAGCAGTTCGAGTACCGGCACCGGGGAGCTGTTTTTT,CASSSSTGTGELFF
TRBV12-3/TRBV12-4,NA,TRBJ1-3,NA,TGTGCCAGCCGGCATGCCGGAAACACCATATATTTT,CASRHAGNTIYF
TRBV5-1,TRBD2,TRBJ2-2,few,TGCGCCAGCAGCCCCGGACTAGCGGGATCCACCGGGGAGCTGTTTTTT,CASSPGLAGSTGELFF
TRBV12-3/TRBV12-4,NA,TRBJ1-4,NA,TGTGCCAGCCGTAGGGCCAGGGTGGAAAAACTGTTTTTT,CASRRARVEKLFF
TRBV11-3,TRBD2,TRBJ2-5,few,TGTGCCAGCAGCTCCCAGGGACTAGCGGGACTAGACCAAGAGACCCAGTACTTC,CASSSQGLAGLDQETQYF
TRBV18,NA,TRBJ2-7,NA,TGTGCCAGCTCGCGGGACAGCCCGCCGGGAGGGCAGTACTTC,CASSRDSPPGGQYF
TRBV7-7,NA,TRBJ2-2,NA,TGTGCTAGCAGCTTAAACGCTGGTAGTGCCGGGGAGCTGTTTTTT,CASSLNAGSAGELFF
TRBV29-1,NA,TRBJ2-2,few,TGCAGCGTTCCCTACACCGGGGAGCTGTTTTTT,CSVPYTGELFF
TRBV7-8,TRBD1,TRBJ1-4,NA,TGTGCCAGCAGCTCAACGACAGGGTGGCTTGAAAAACTGTTTTTT,CASSSTTGWLEKLFF